This paragraph reports one TCR beta chain. Using immunoSEQ multiplex PCR, the repertoire was profiled, and TCRdb retains in-frame clones only, with some absent. The table has 40,000 to 60,000 clones, 70% to 85% seen once. The sample originates from a study of blood T cell repertoires in COVID-19. Germline-derived CDR1 and CDR2 are MNHNY and SVGAGI (reference sequence). The ends lost 2 bases at V and 0 bases at J; junction bases unmatched: 1. This CDR3 contains 15 residues. The genes are TRBV6-6 and TRBJ2-1; 7 bases match TRBD2. The sequenced sample was peripheral blood. The source is a man aged 70-80 years with acute or convalescent COVID-19. Here the CDR3 DNA reads TGTGCCAGCAGTTACGGCGGGGGCTCCTACAATGAGCAGTTCTTC. Residues: CASSYGGGSYNEQFF.